The 6 T cell receptor beta chains in this list originate from one sample, sequenced in a study of tumor-infiltrating lymphocytes in primary liver carcinoma. From 450 to 600 ng total RNA, TCR beta cDNA was generated with a primer in the constant region. The TCR beta library was amplified through three nested multiplex PCR rounds in a modified ARM-PCR procedure. TRBV1-TRBV30 forward and Cbeta reverse primers drove the first two roughly 10-cycle rounds. TCRdb recomputed calls from the multiplex PCR reads with MiXCR, one row per CDR3 protein. This table holds approximately 340,000 distinct CDR3 sequences, roughly two thirds found once. Unsorted whole blood served as the source of blood RNA, and germline DNA was extracted as well. Sequencing was carried out using peripheral blood. The receptor source for this set is a man aged 35 to 55 with primary liver carcinoma and hepatitis B virus infection.

This clonotype was counted many times. The rearrangement joins TRBV11-2 to TRBJ1-2, with D uncertain. The CDR3 is 15 amino acids. Trimming took 1 base from V and 5 from J, leaving 14 bases between them. Germline CDR1 is SGHAT and CDR2 is FQNNGV. The CDR3 DNA is TGTGCCAGCAGCTTAGTTTGGCGGGCGGAGTATGGCTACACCTTC. Residues: CASSLVWRAEYGYTF.

Comments on this clonotype: A read error may explain this, as a much larger clone is one base away. V gene TRBV6-5 combines with J gene TRBJ1-3; D gene uncertain. The CDR3 contains 15 residues. In germline, CDR1 is MNHEY, CDR2 SVGAGI. CDR3 in DNA: TGTGTCAGCAAGGTCGGTCCGAGCTCTGGAAACACCATATATTTT. This encodes CVSKVGPSSGNTIYF.

As regards this clonotype: At one of its ends the junction is not consistent with the germline gene, which may arise from a read error. The J gene is TRBJ2-3, the V gene TRBV5-5; 7 positions match TRBD1. The CDR3 contains 14 residues. CDR1 is SGHKS and CDR2 is YYEKEE in the germline V gene (reference sequence). The CDR3 coding sequence is TGTACCAGCAGCCCACCGACAGGGACAGATACGCAGTATTTT. Amino acid sequence: CTSSPPTGTDTQYF.

The chain combines TRBV5-4 with TRBJ2-5; 10 positions agree with TRBD2. V trimming: 6 bases; J trimming: 1 base; junction bases outside the gene matches: 6. Germline CDR1 is SGHNT and CDR2 is YYREEE (reference sequence). This CDR3 is 15 amino acids long. The CDR3 DNA reads as TGTGCCAGCATGAGGACTAGCGGATTCCAAGAGACCCAGTACTTC. It translates to CASMRTSGFQETQYF. Full variable domain (outside the CDR3, taken from reference TRBV5-4 and TRBJ2-5): ETGVTQSPTHLIKTRGQQVTLRCSSQSGHNTVSWYQQALGQGPQFIFQYYREEENGRGNFPPRFSGLQFPNYSSELNVNALELDDSALYLCASMRTSGFQETQYFGPGTRLLVL.

About this clonotype itself: Since a much larger clone is just one base distant, this may be a read error. The chain has TRBV6-2 or TRBV6-3 and TRBJ1-2; no clear D gene. V gave up 8 bases and J gave up 9 bases, with 13 bases separating them. This CDR3 is built from 11 residues. The germline CDR1 and CDR2 sequences are MNHEY and SVGEGT. The CDR3 here is CASGLTDRYTF. DNA of the CDR3: TGTGCCAGCGGCCTAACGGACCGCTACACCTTC.

Comments on this clonotype: This is likely a read error, given that the CDR3 carries no conserved phenylalanine or tryptophan at its end. The chain is built from TRBV11-2 and TRBJ2-3, with D perhaps given as TRBD1 or TRBD2 (6 bases each). This CDR3 contains 16 residues. Germline V lookup: CDR1 SGHAT, CDR2 FQNNGV. The CDR3 reads CVSSLRRGYSTDTQYL. CDR3 bases: TGTGTCAGCAGCTTACGGAGGGGGTATAGCACAGATACGCAGTATCTT.